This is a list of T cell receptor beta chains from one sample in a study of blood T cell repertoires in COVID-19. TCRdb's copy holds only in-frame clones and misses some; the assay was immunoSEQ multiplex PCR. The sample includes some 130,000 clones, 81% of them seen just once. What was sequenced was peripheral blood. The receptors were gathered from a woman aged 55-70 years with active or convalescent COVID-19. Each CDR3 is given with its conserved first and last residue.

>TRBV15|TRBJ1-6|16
CATSRLGGGYNSPLHF
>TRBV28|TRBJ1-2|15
CASSLGPGVFYGYTF
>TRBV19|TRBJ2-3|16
CASLSKWGGGTDTQYF
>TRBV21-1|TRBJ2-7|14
CASSKGQLFYEQYF
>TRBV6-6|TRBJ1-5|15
CASTPAGGSNQPQHF
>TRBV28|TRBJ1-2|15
CASSLQSGPNYGYTF
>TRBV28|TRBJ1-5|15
CASSFIAGGNQPQHF
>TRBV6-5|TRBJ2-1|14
CASSPPGGRNEQFF
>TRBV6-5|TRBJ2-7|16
CASSLASGIAPYEQYF
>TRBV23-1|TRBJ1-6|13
CASGRIRNSPLHF
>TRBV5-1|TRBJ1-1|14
CASSLKEGQQAPFF
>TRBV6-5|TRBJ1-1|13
CASSLERSTEAFF
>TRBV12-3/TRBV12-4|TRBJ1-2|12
CASSPLRGGYTF
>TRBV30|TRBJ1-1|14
CAWSAGTGYTEAFF
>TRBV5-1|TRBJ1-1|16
CASSLQELGLNTEAFF
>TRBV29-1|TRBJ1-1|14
CSATDRGLNTEAFF
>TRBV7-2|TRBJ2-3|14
CASSRGLVTDTQYF
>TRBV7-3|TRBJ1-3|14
CASAVGGSGNTIYF
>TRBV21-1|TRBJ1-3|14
CARKRNHSGNTIYF
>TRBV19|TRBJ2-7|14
CASSRTGNAYEQYF
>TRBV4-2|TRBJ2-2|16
CASSQETVSNTGELFF
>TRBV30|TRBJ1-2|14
CAWRAYTGAYGYTF
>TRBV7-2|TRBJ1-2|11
CASSLAKGYTF
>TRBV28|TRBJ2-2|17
CASIEAGDSLTTGELFF
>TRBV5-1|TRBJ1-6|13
CAGSGTNNSPLHF
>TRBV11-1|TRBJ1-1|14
CASSLEAGLAEAFF
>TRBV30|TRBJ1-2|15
CAWSVKRGSNYGYTF
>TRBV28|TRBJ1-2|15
CASSLSGQGDYGYTF
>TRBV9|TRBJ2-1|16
CASSVALGGHYNEQFF
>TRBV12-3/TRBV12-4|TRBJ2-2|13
CASSRTSSGELFF
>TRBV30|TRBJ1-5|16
CAWSAQGIRADQPQHF
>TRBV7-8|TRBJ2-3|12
CASSHALDTQYF
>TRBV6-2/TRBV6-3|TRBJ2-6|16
CASSYAGAMGANVLTF
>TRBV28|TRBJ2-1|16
CASSEPGQGMYNEQFF
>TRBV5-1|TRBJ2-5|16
CASRPGLAGAWETQYF
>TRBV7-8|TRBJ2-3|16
CASSLVSGADTDTQYF
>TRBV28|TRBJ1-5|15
CASRFADSGNQPQHF
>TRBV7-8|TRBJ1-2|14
CASSGSLVNYGYTF
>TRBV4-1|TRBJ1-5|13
CASSQDRGQPQHF
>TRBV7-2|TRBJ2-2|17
CASSLDAGGGLTGELFF
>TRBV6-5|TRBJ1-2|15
CASRDGEVGHYGYTF
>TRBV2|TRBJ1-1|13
CASSGQGRTEAFF
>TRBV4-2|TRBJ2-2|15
CASSPRTGSAGELFF
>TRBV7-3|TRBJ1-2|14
CASSWARTNYGYTF
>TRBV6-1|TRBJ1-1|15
CASSDLQGWAWKAFF
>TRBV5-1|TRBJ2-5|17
CASSLRPGTRVQETQYF
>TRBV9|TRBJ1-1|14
CASSTGQGNTEAFF
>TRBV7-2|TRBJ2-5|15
CASSLAPTGYQTQYF
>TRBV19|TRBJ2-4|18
CASSIGSQLYAAKNIQYF
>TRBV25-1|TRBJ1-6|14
CASSEYHRDSPLHF
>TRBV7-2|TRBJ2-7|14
CASSSGVYSYEQYF
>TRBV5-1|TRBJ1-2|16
CASSAWSGVGGYGYTF